The text below deals with one TCR beta chain. No antigen is known for it. Base qualities are missing; no much larger clone stands one base away. The record originates from a study of human T cells and chemical hapten exposure (dated by TCRdb to the early 2020s). About the study as a whole: For sensitization, 2% DPC in acetone was applied to a roughly 2 cm by roughly 2 cm area of upper inner arm skin. Throughout the roughly 26-week study period, patients were also given weekly therapeutic DPC doses on the scalp. Patch testing was performed on the upper back with Finn chambers containing 0.01% DPC, and the patch tests were scored after 6 days according to International Contact Dermatitis Research Group standards. The patient cohort, mostly female, included alopecia areata with under or over 50% scalp involvement, alopecia totalis and alopecia universalis. The libraries were sequenced as a pool, and the TCR yield per sample differed mostly because of small variations in library volumes within the pool. Peripheral blood TCR repertoire changes were tracked in vivo in alopecia patients during primary and secondary sensitization to the hapten diphenylcyclopropenone (DPC). Blood samples were taken from patients before sensitization (week 0) and then at 2, 6 and about 24 weeks after DPC sensitization. For TCR sequencing, blood came from approximately 29 alopecia patients at anywhere from one to four time points (pre-sensitization, 2, 6 and 24 weeks).

The method was RACE. Instrument on record: NextSeq 500. During library preparation, unique molecular identifiers were attached to individual cDNA molecules so that TCRs could be counted quantitatively and reproducibly. For every blood RNA sample, sequencing covered both the TCR alpha and TCR beta chains. As for the original processing: Samples had a median of around 92,000 TCRs, with a range from roughly 20,000 to 690,600. The Decombinator software suite was used to annotate V, J and CDR3 in the TCR reads. To make PS versus PT1 abundance plots, every sample was subsampled to the same number of TCRs (28,000). Expanded TCRs were defined as absent before sensitization and observed at least eight times at the 2-week time point. The public reads were quality trimmed at Q25 with fastp and then assembled into clones with MiXCR by TCRdb, keeping productive beta chains. For every CDR3 protein sequence, its rows merge into one entry that carries the most common genes and DNA. TCRdb, not the original authors, processed these V and J calls. The sample contains 180,000 or so distinct CDR3 sequences, around a quarter of them found a single time. The ten largest clones capture approximately 2.5% of the sample.

The meaning of the sample's time point label: patch test 3, about 24 weeks after DPC sensitization. In the paper's terms, the treatment or condition label means: therapeutic diphenylcyclopropenone sensitization with weekly scalp DPC. At every patch-test visit, the blood draw took place before the patch test was put on. Patients were eligible if aged 18 to 70, diagnosed with alopecia and judged suitable for DPC therapy, and pregnant patients were excluded. Total RNA was extracted from unfractionated whole blood collected in Tempus Blood RNA tubes. What the research found in general, with its limitations: A positive correlation was found between the number of PT1 expanded TCRs and patch test score, with significance reached at thresholds 8, 16 and 32 but not 4. The number of TCRs above 1 in 1000 frequency did not change with DPC sensitization; there was no evidence of global repertoire structure alterations. Significantly more large CDR3 similarity clusters were formed by expanded TCRs than by pre-sensitization or healthy control sets, consistent with antigen-driven responses. Because every patient had alopecia, a presumed autoimmune disease, the patients' immune response might differ from that of healthy individuals. After repeated subsampling, changes were observed in the strength of the expansion versus patch-test correlation and in the threshold at which the correlation became significant.

The receptor's source is a middle-aged woman with alopecia areata. Some clones in this sample may be carry-over from other donors' samples. Sequencing used whole blood, obtained in connection with sensitization to the hapten diphenylcyclopropenone (DPC).

The sequenced DNA: TGTGCCAGCAGCTTAGCAGGGGTCGGACTAGCAGCTAGCACAGATACGCAGTATTTT. Its protein is CASSLAGVGLAASTDTQYF. Recombination joined TRBV7-2 with TRBJ2-3; TRBD2 matches 8 bases in the middle. Trimming leaves V shorter by 0 bases and J shorter by 0 bases, with the junction holding 11 bases beyond the gene matches. From the germline V gene, CDR1 is SGHTA and CDR2 is FQGNSA. From the cysteine up to the phenylalanine, the CDR3 has a length of 19 residues. Only CDR3 DNA remains: 57 bases, in frame from the first base.